The present entry profiles one T cell receptor (beta chain) with its context. Its antigen remains unidentified. Looked up from germline, CDR1 is SGHRS and CDR2 is YFSETQ. The CDR3 runs to 15 residues. Unmatched junction bases numbered 6, after V lost 2 bases and J lost 6 bases. The table came from immunoSEQ multiplex PCR; TCRdb's copy has only in-frame clones and leaves some out. The repertoire holds approximately 1,000,000 clones, with more than 75% as singletons. The sample is drawn from a study of shared clonotypes between healthy human individuals. Study context: Three plates each covered CD4 naive and memory; CD8 naive two, CD8 memory one. General observations from the study: Blood was the sole source, and tissue repertoires probably differ. Estimated richness was generally greater in naive than memory subsets.

The donors were adults (healthy and HIV-negative) with no recent acute infections or vaccinations. The chain employs TRBV5-1 and TRBJ2-1; 9 bases fit TRBD1. This sequence was found in a man aged 18 to 29 in good health. Some clones in this sample may be carry-over from other donors' samples. The sequencing sample was made of memory CD4+ T cells from PBMCs. The subset: CD45RA-negative fraction. DNA of the CDR3: TGCGCCAGCAGCTTCCTCCCGACAGGGGGCAATGAGCAGTTCTTC. It specifies CASSFLPTGGNEQFF.